This TCR beta chain was sequenced in a study of T cell repertoires in cytomegalovirus infection. General study results and limits: CMV-specific TCR beta clonotypes restricted by HLA-C were the ones dominating the ex vivo response.

Turning to this clonotype: The target antigen is unknown.

TCRdb called the reads again in MiXCR, with one record for every CDR3 protein. The sample has about 51,000 distinct CDR3 sequences; roughly 20% are singletons. CDR1 SGHTA and CDR2 FQGNSA come from the germline V gene. The V end lost 5 bases, the J end lost 2 bases, and 17 bases lay between the germline ends. The CDR3 has 16 residues. The sequenced sample was CD8+ T cells from cultured PBMCs, obtained from culture after CMV antigen stimulation. The chain has TRBV7-2 and TRBJ2-3, with TRBD1 as a possible D gene (5 bases). This clonotype was obtained from a human donor in good health (CMV status not recorded). Some clones in this sample may be carry-over from other donors' samples. The CDR3, as DNA: TGTGCCAGCAGCATAAACTTCCTCAGGGACACAGATACGCAGTATTTT. It encodes CASSINFLRDTDTQYF.